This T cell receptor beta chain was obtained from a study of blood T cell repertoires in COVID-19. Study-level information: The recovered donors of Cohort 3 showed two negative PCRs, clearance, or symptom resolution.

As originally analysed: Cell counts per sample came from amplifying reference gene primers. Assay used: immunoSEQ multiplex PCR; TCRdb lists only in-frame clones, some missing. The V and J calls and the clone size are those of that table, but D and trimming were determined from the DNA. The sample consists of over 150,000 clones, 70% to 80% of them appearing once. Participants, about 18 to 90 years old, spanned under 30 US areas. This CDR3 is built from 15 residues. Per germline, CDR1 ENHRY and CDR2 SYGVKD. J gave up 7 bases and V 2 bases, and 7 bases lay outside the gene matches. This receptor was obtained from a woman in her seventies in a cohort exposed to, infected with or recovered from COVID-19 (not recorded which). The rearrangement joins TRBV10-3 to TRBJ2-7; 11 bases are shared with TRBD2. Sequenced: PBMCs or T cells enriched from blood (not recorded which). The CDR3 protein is CAISERLAGGREQYF. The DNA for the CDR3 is TGTGCCATCAGTGAGAGGCTAGCGGGAGGTCGGGAGCAGTACTTC.